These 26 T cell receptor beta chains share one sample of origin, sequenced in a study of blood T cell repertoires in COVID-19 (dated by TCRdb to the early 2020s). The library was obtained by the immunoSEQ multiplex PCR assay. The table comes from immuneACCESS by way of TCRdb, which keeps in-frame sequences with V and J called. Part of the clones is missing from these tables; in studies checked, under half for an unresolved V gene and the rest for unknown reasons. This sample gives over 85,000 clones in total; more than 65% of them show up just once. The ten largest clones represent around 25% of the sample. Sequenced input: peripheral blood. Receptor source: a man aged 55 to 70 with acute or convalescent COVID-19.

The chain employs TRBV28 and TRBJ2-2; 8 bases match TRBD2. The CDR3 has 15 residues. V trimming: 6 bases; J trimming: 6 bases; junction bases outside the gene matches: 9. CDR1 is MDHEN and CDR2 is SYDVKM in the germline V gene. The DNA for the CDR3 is TGTGCCAGCAGCCCGGGGGGGTGGACGGCCGGGGAGCTGTTTTTT. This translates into CASSPGGWTAGELFF.

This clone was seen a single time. In DNA form, the CDR3 reads TGTGCCAGCAGTGTTACGACTAGCACCAATGAGCAGTTCTTC. Its translation is CASSVTTSTNEQFF. This chain links TRBV2 with TRBJ2-1; 7 positions agree with TRBD2. V lost 4 bases and J lost 6; bases outside the gene matches: 6. The CDR3 runs to 14 residues. The germline CDR1 and CDR2 sequences are SNHLY and FYNNEI.

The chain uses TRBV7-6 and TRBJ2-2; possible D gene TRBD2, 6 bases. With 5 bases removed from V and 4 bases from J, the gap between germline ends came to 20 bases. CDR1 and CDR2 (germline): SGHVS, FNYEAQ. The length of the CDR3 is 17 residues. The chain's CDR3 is CASSPVLRGTATGELFF. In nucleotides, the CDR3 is TGTGCCAGCAGCCCCGTCCTTCGGGGGACGGCCACCGGGGAGCTGTTTTTT.

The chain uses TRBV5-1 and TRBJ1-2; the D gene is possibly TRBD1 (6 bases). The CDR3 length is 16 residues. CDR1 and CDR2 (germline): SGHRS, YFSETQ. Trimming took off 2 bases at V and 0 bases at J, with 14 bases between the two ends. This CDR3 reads CASSFQTGLANYGYTF. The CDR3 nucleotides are TGCGCCAGCAGCTTCCAGACAGGACTAGCTAACTATGGCTACACCTTC.

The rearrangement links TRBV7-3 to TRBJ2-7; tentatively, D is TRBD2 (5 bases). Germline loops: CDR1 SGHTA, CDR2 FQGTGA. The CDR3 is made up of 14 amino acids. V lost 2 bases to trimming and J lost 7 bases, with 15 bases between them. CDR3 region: CASSLSPFTGEQYF. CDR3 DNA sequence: TGTGCCAGCAGCTTATCCCCCTTTACGGGGGAGCAGTACTTC.

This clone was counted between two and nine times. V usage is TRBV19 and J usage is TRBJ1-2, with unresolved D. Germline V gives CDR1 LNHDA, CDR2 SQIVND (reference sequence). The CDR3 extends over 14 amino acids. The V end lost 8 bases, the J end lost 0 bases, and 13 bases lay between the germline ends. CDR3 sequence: CASSFSVTNYGYTF. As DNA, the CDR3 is TGTGCCAGTTCATTTTCAGTTACTAACTATGGCTACACCTTC.

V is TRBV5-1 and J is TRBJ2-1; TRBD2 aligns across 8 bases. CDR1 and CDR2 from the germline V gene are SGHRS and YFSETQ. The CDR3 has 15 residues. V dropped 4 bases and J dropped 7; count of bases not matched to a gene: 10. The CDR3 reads CASSPPAGASNEQFF. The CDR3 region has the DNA TGCGCCAGCAGCCCTCCAGCGGGGGCGTCGAATGAGCAGTTCTTC.

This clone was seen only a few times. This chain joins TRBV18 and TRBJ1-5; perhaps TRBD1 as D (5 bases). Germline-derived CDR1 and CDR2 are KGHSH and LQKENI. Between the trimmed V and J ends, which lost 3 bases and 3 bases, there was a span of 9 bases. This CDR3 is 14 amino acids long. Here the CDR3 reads CASSPGHSNQPQHF. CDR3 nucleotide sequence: TGTGCCAGCTCACCGGGGCACTCCAATCAGCCCCAGCATTTT.

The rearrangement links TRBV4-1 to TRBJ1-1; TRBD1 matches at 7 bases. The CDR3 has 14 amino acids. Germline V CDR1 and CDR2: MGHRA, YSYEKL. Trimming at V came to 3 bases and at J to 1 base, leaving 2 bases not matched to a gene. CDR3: CASSHHRGNTEAFF. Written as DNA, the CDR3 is TGCGCCAGCAGCCATCACAGGGGGAACACTGAAGCTTTCTTT.

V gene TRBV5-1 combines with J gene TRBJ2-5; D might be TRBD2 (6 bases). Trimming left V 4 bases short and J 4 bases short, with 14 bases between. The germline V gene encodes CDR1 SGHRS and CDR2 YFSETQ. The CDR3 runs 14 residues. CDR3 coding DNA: TGCGCCAGCAGCCCGGGGACTTCCGGAGAGACCCAGTACTTC. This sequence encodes CASSPGTSGETQYF.

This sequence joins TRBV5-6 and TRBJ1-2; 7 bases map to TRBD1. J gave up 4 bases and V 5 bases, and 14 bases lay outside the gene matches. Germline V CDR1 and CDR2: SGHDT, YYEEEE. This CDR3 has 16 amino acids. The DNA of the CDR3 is TGTGCCAGCAGACGGGGACAGCGTCAATTACCCTATGGCTACACCTTC. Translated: CASRRGQRQLPYGYTF.

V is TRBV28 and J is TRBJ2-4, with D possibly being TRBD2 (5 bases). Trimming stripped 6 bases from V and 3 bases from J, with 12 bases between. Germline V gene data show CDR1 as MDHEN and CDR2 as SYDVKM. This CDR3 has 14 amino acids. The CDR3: CASSSGENKNIQYF. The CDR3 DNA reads TGTGCCAGCAGCTCTGGGGAGAACAAAAACATTCAGTACTTC. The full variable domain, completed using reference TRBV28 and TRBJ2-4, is DVKVTQSSRYLVKRTGEKVFLECVQDMDHENMFWYRQDPGLGLRLIYFSYDVKMKEKGDIPEGYSVSREKKERFSLILESASTNQTSMYLCASSSGENKNIQYFGAGTRLSVL.

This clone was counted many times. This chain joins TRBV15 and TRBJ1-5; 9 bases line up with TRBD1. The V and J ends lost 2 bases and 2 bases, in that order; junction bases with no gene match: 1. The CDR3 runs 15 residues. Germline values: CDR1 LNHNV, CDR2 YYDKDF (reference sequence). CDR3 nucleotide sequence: TGTGCCACCAGCAGAAGGACAGGGGGCAATCAGCCCCAGCATTTT. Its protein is CATSRRTGGNQPQHF. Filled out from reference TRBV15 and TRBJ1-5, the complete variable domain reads DAMVIQNPRYQVTQFGKPVTLSCSQTLNHNVMYWYQQKSSQAPKLLFHYYDKDFNNEADTPDNFQSRRPNTSFCFLDIRSPGLGDTAMYLCATSRRTGGNQPQHFGDGTRLSIL.

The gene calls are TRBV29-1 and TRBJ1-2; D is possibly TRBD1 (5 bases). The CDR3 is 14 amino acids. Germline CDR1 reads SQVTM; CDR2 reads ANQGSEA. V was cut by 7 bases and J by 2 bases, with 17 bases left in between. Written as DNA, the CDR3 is TGCAGCGGGGGGGAGCCGGCTGGCAACTATGGCTACACCTTC. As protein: CSGGEPAGNYGYTF.

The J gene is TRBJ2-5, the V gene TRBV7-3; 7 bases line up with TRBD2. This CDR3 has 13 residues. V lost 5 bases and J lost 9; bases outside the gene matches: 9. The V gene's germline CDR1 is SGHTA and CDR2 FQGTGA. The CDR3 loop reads CASSLQSGAAQYF. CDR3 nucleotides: TGTGCCAGCAGCCTCCAAAGCGGGGCCGCCCAGTACTTC.

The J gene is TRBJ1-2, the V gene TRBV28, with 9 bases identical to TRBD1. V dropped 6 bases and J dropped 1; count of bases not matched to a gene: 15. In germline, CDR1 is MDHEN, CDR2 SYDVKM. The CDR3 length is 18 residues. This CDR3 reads CASRRMAPGTGFNYGYTF. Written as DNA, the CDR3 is TGTGCCAGCAGACGCATGGCCCCAGGGACAGGGTTTAACTATGGCTACACCTTC.

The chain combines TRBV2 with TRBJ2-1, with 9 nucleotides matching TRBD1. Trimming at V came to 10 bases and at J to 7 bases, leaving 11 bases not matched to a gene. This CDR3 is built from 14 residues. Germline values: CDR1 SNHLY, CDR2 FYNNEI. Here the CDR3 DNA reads TGTGCCACCAGAGGGGGACAGGGTGAAAATGAGCAGTTCTTC. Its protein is CATRGGQGENEQFF.

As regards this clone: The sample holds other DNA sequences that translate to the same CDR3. For the CDR3, the DNA is TGTGCCAGCTCACCGGACAGGAATCAGCCCCAGCATTTT. Translated, it gives CASSPDRNQPQHF. V and J are TRBV18 and TRBJ1-5; 7 bases are a match to TRBD1. The CDR3 loop spans 13 amino acids. Per the germline V gene, CDR1 is KGHSH and CDR2 is LQKENI. J gave up 4 bases and V 3 bases, and 0 bases lay outside the gene matches.

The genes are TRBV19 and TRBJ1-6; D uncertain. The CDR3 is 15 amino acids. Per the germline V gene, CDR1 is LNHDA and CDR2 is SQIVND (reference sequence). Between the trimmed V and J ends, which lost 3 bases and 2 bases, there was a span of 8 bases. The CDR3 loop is CASSIRRTYNSPLHF. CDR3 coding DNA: TGTGCCAGTAGTATCAGGAGGACCTATAATTCACCCCTCCACTTT.

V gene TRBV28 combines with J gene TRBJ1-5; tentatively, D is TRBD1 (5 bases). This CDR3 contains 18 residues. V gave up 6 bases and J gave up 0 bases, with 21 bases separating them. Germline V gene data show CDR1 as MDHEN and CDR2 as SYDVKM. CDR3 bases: TGTGCCAGCAGCCCAACCGTCCAGGGTCTATATAGCAATCAGCCCCAGCATTTT. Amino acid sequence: CASSPTVQGLYSNQPQHF.

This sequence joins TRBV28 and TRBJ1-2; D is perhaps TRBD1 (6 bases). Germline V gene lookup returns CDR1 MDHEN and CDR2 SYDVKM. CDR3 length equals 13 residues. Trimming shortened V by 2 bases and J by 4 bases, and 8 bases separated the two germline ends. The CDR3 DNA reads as TGTGCCAGCAGTTTAAGGGGGTTCTATGGCTACACCTTC. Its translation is CASSLRGFYGYTF.

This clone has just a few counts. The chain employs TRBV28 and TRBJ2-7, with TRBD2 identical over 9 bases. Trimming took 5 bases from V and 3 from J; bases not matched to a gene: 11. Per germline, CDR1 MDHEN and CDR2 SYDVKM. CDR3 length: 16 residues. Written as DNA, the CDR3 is TGTGCCAGCAGTCCTCTGGGTAGCGGGGGAATCTACGAGCAGTACTTC. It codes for CASSPLGSGGIYEQYF.

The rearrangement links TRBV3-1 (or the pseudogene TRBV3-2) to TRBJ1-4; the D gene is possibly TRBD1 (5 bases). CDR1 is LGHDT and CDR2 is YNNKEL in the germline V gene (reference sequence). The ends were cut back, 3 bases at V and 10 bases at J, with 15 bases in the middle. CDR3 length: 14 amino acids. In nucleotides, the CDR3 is TGTGCCAGCAGCCACGGGGCTATGGGGGGAAAACTGTTTTTT. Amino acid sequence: CASSHGAMGGKLFF.

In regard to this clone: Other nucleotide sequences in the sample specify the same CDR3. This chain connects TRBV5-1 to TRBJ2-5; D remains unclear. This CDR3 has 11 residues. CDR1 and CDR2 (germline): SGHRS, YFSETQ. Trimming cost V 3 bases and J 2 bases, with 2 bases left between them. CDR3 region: CASSSQETQYF. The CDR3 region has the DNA TGCGCCAGCAGCTCACAAGAGACCCAGTACTTC. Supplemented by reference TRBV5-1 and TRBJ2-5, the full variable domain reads KAGVTQTPRYLIKTRGQQVTLSCSPISGHRSVSWYQQTPGQGLQFLFEYFSETQRNKGNFPGRFSGRQFSNSRSEMNVSTLELGDSALYLCASSSQETQYFGPGTRLLVL.

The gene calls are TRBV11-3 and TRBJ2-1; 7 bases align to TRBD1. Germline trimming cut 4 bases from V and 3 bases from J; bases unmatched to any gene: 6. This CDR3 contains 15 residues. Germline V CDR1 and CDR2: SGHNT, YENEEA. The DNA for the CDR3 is TGTGCCAGCAGCTCGCCGGGACAGAGCTACAATGAGCAGTTCTTC. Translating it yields CASSSPGQSYNEQFF.

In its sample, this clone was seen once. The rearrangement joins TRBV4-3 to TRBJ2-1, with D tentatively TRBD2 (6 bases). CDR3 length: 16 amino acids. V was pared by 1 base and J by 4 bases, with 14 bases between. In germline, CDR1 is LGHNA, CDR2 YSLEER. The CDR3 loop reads CASSQGGRSSYNEQFF. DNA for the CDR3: TGCGCCAGCAGCCAAGGAGGGAGGTCTAGTTACAATGAGCAGTTCTTC.